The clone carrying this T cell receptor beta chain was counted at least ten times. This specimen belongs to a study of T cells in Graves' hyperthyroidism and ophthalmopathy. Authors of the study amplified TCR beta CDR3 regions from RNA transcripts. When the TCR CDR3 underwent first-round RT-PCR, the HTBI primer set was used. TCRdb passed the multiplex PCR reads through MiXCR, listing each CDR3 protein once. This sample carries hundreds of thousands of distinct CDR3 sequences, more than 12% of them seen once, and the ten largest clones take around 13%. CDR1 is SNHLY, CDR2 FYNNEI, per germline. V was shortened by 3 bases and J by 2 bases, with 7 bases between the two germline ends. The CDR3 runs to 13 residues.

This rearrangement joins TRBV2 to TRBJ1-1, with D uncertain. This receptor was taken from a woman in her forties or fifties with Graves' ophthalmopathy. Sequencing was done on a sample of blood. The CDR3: CASSEGRNTEAFF. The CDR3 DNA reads TGTGCCAGCAGTGAGGGCAGAAACACTGAAGCTTTCTTT. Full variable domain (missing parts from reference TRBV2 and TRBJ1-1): EPEVTQTPSHQVTQMGQEVILRCVPISNHLYFYWYRQILGQKVEFLVSFYNNEISEKSEIFDDQFSVERPDGSNFTLKIRSTKLEDSAMYFCASSEGRNTEAFFGQGTRLTVV.